These 23 T cell receptor beta chains were sequenced from one sample in a study of T cells after yellow fever vaccination. Using its own MiXCR run on the 5' RACE reads, TCRdb lists one record per CDR3 protein. The sample includes 400,000 or so distinct CDR3 sequences, approximately 6% of them seen just once. Material: PBMCs, obtained 5 days after the yellow fever booster vaccination. Receptor source: a man aged 30-40 years who received the YFV17D yellow fever vaccine.

This clonotype was seen a few times. This chain joins TRBV11-3 and TRBJ2-3; no clear D. Germline V gene data show CDR1 as SGHNT and CDR2 as YENEEA. The CDR3 sequence is 13 residues long. Trimming took 9 bases from V and 0 from J, leaving 10 bases between them. CDR3 protein: CASRASSTDTQYF. CDR3 in DNA: TGTGCCAGTAGGGCGTCTAGCACAGATACGCAGTATTTT.

This clonotype has more than one count but fewer than ten. This chain connects TRBV19 to TRBJ2-1; D is possibly TRBD2 (6 bases). This CDR3 spans 16 amino acids. V gave up 1 base and J gave up 7 bases, with 17 bases separating them. Germline lookup yields CDR1 LNHDA and CDR2 SQIVND (reference sequence). CDR3 sequence: CASSIARELHRNEQFF. The CDR3 DNA follows: TGTGCCAGTAGTATAGCCCGGGAGTTGCATCGGAATGAGCAGTTCTTC.

The V and J genes are TRBV4-3 and TRBJ1-1; D perhaps matches TRBD1 (5 bases). From germline, CDR1 is LGHNA and CDR2 YSLEER. CDR3 length equals 12 residues. V shed 3 bases and J shed 6 bases, with 8 bases lying between them. CDR3: CASSQWGAEAFF. The CDR3 bases are TGCGCCAGCAGCCAGTGGGGGGCTGAAGCTTTCTTT.

The J gene is TRBJ1-5, the V gene TRBV28; D is ambiguous. The CDR3 runs 14 residues. Trimming removed 3 bases from V and 4 bases from J, with 10 bases in between. Germline CDR1 is MDHEN and CDR2 is SYDVKM. CDR3 sequence reads: CASSFQPRNQPQHF. Here the CDR3 DNA reads TGTGCCAGCAGTTTTCAGCCTCGGAATCAGCCCCAGCATTTT. The full variable domain, with the rest looked up from reference TRBV28 and TRBJ1-5, is DVKVTQSSRYLVKRTGEKVFLECVQDMDHENMFWYRQDPGLGLRLIYFSYDVKMKEKGDIPEGYSVSREKKERFSLILESASTNQTSMYLCASSFQPRNQPQHFGDGTRLSIL.

This clonotype was seen only a few times. This rearrangement joins TRBV10-2 to TRBJ2-7, with 8 bases aligning to TRBD1. J was trimmed by 6 bases and V by 3 bases; bases with no gene match: 13. Germline V CDR1 and CDR2: WSHSY, SAAADI. The CDR3 is 16 residues long. The CDR3 coding sequence is TGCGCCAGCAGTGACCATGGACAGGGAAGAATTGGCGAGCAGTACTTC. As protein: CASSDHGQGRIGEQYF.

This chain connects TRBV4-2 to TRBJ2-2, with TRBD2 matching 7 bases. Unmatched junction bases numbered 23, after V lost 10 bases and J lost 3 bases. Germline V gives CDR1 LGHNA, CDR2 YNFKEQ. The CDR3 totals 19 residues. The CDR3 sequence: CAMSPRLPETGGYTGELFF. DNA for the CDR3: TGTGCCATGAGCCCCAGGCTTCCAGAGACCGGGGGGTACACCGGGGAGCTGTTTTTT.

In this sample, this clonotype turned up many times. The chain links TRBV12-3 or TRBV12-4 to TRBJ2-1, with 8 bases that match TRBD2. The CDR3 length is 15 residues. The trim removed 6 bases at V and 3 bases at J, leaving 7 bases unmatched. The DNA of the CDR3 is TGTGCCAGCAGATATAGCGGGGTGGGCTACAATGAGCAGTTCTTC. Protein sequence: CASRYSGVGYNEQFF.

This clonotype was seen a few times. The chain links TRBV20-1 to TRBJ2-1; D might be TRBD1 or TRBD2, each matching 6 bases. The CDR3 has 15 amino acids. The V gene's germline CDR1 is DFQATT and CDR2 SNEGSKA (reference sequence). Trimming removed 5 bases from V and 1 base from J, with 15 bases in between. This chain's CDR3 is CSASGALASYNEQFF. The CDR3 bases are TGCAGTGCTTCGGGGGCTCTGGCTTCCTACAATGAGCAGTTCTTC.

In this sample, this clonotype turned up many times. This chain connects TRBV12-3 or TRBV12-4 to TRBJ1-2; possibly TRBD1 for D (5 bases). V was shortened by 2 bases and J by 9 bases, with 13 bases between the two germline ends. The CDR3 length is 13 residues. For the CDR3, the DNA is TGTGCCAGCAGTTTAACCCCCGGGGGGAGCTACACCTTC. Protein sequence: CASSLTPGGSYTF.

The table lists this clonotype with a few counts. The chain carries TRBV19 and TRBJ2-2; 8 bases fit TRBD2. Losses at the gene ends were 5 bases for V and 0 bases for J; bases not matched to a gene: 11. This CDR3 has 18 amino acids. Germline CDR1 is LNHDA and CDR2 is SQIVND (reference sequence). For the CDR3, the DNA is TGTGCCAGTAGTTTCCTAGCGGGCATCAGATCGAACACCGGGGAGCTGTTTTTT. The encoded protein is CASSFLAGIRSNTGELFF.

This clonotype was recorded at least ten times. The chain couples TRBV28 to TRBJ2-5; D not resolved. Germline CDR1 reads MDHEN; CDR2 reads SYDVKM. This CDR3 region has 14 residues. V was pared by 4 bases and J by 6 bases, with 15 bases between. The CDR3 DNA reads as TGTGCCAGCAGTTCTCCGGGTGGCCTGAAGACCCAGTACTTC. It is translated as CASSSPGGLKTQYF.

This clonotype has only a few counts. The rearrangement links TRBV30 to TRBJ2-7; D gene unclear. This CDR3 region has 13 residues. Trimming stripped 2 bases from V and 4 bases from J, with 12 bases between. The germline V gene encodes CDR1 GTSNPN and CDR2 SVGIG (reference sequence). CDR3 DNA sequence: TGTGCCTGGAGTCAGGTGGGGTTATACGAGCAGTACTTC. This gives the protein CAWSQVGLYEQYF.

The V gene is TRBV20-1, the J gene TRBJ1-5, with 8 bases that match TRBD1. The CDR3 extends over 14 amino acids. Trimming cost V 0 bases and J 7 bases; bases outside gene matches: 5. CDR1 DFQATT and CDR2 SNEGSKA come from the germline V gene (reference sequence). CDR3 region: CSARDVQGGQPQHF. The CDR3 DNA reads as TGCAGTGCTAGAGATGTACAGGGGGGACAGCCCCAGCATTTT.

This clonotype was seen only a few times. The genes are TRBV5-1 and TRBJ1-1; D uncertain. This CDR3 is built from 16 residues. V lost 1 base and J lost 4, with 17 bases in between. Germline V gene sequence: CDR1 SGHRS, CDR2 YFSETQ. In DNA form, the CDR3 reads TGCGCCAGCAGCTTGCGGTCCTTCCCAGGAGGCACTGAAGCTTTCTTT. Encoded protein: CASSLRSFPGGTEAFF. Filled out from reference TRBV5-1 and TRBJ1-1, the complete variable domain reads KAGVTQTPRYLIKTRGQQVTLSCSPISGHRSVSWYQQTPGQGLQFLFEYFSETQRNKGNFPGRFSGRQFSNSRSEMNVSTLELGDSALYLCASSLRSFPGGTEAFFGQGTRLTVV.

This clonotype has a handful of counts. The chain uses TRBV29-1 and TRBJ2-3; 11 positions match TRBD2. V lost 6 bases, J lost 4 bases, and 6 bases stayed unmatched. The germline V gene encodes CDR1 SQVTM and CDR2 ANQGSEA. This CDR3 has 14 amino acids. CDR3 sequence: CSVVLAGVSDTQYF. CDR3 in DNA: TGCAGCGTGGTACTAGCGGGAGTATCAGATACGCAGTATTTT.

This chain links TRBV5-1 with TRBJ2-3, with 11 bases that match TRBD2. Germline CDR1 and CDR2: SGHRS and YFSETQ. J was trimmed by 1 base and V by 3 bases; bases with no gene match: 10. CDR3 length: 18 residues. CDR3 DNA: TGCGCCAGCAGCTGGGTGATAGCGGGAGGGAGTCGCACAGATACGCAGTATTTT. As protein: CASSWVIAGGSRTDTQYF.

The genes are TRBV10-3 and TRBJ2-7; no firm D call. The CDR3 contains 12 residues. V was clipped by 3 bases and J by 4 bases, with 7 bases between them. Per the germline V gene, CDR1 is ENHRY and CDR2 is SYGVKD. The CDR3 DNA reads TGTGCCATCAGTGACGGGCCGTACGAGCAGTACTTC. Amino acid sequence: CAISDGPYEQYF.

This clonotype has more than one count but fewer than ten. The rearrangement joins TRBV9 to TRBJ2-3; D gene ambiguous. Germline loops: CDR1 SGDLS, CDR2 YYNGEE. This CDR3 is 14 amino acids long. Between the trimmed V and J ends, which lost 3 bases and 4 bases, there was a span of 12 bases. In DNA, the CDR3 is TGTGCCAGCAGCGCAGACCCCAACCCAGATACGCAGTATTTT. Amino acids: CASSADPNPDTQYF.

This clonotype appeared many times. This chain joins TRBV29-1 and TRBJ1-2; 10 bases agree with TRBD1. This CDR3 is 14 amino acids long. V lost 4 bases and J lost 6; bases outside the gene matches: 8. Germline lookup yields CDR1 SQVTM and CDR2 ANQGSEA. DNA of the CDR3: TGCAGCGTTGTGAAAACCGGGACAGGGGATGGCTACACCTTC. This codes for CSVVKTGTGDGYTF.

This clonotype was observed a few times. The rearrangement uses TRBV6-1 and TRBJ1-2; TRBD1 matches at 11 bases. This CDR3 contains 16 residues. Germline trimming cut 5 bases from V and 0 bases from J; bases unmatched to any gene: 5. CDR1 and CDR2 from the germline V gene are MNHNS and SASEGT. CDR3 amino acids: CASSTGQGATNYGYTF. The CDR3 DNA reads as TGTGCCAGCAGTACCGGACAGGGGGCGACTAACTATGGCTACACCTTC.

This clonotype has at least ten counts. V gene TRBV7-2 combines with J gene TRBJ2-2; D unclear. Germline values: CDR1 SGHTA, CDR2 FQGNSA. There are 14 residues in the CDR3. V lost 4 bases to trimming and J lost 7 bases, with 13 bases between them. The CDR3 DNA reads TGTGCCAGCAGCTCGACTGTTTTAGGCGGGGAGCTGTTTTTT. Translating it yields CASSSTVLGGELFF.

This clonotype was detected ten times or more. This chain connects TRBV29-1 to TRBJ1-4; TRBD1 matches 9 bases. Per the germline V gene, CDR1 is SQVTM and CDR2 is ANQGSEA. This CDR3 comprises 15 residues. V gave up 3 bases and J gave up 8 bases; unmatched junction bases: 10. CDR3 bases: TGCAGCGTTGATCTACCGGGACAGGGTAGGGAAAAACTGTTTTTT. This encodes CSVDLPGQGREKLFF.

The genes are TRBV4-3 and TRBJ2-7; 8 bases map to TRBD2. Germline CDR1 reads LGHNA; CDR2 reads YSLEER. The junction had 4 bases not matched to a gene; V was cut back by 2 bases and J by 4 bases. This CDR3 region has 14 residues. The CDR3 loop is CASSQSTGGYEQYF. For the CDR3, the DNA is TGCGCCAGCAGCCAATCAACGGGAGGGTACGAGCAGTACTTC.